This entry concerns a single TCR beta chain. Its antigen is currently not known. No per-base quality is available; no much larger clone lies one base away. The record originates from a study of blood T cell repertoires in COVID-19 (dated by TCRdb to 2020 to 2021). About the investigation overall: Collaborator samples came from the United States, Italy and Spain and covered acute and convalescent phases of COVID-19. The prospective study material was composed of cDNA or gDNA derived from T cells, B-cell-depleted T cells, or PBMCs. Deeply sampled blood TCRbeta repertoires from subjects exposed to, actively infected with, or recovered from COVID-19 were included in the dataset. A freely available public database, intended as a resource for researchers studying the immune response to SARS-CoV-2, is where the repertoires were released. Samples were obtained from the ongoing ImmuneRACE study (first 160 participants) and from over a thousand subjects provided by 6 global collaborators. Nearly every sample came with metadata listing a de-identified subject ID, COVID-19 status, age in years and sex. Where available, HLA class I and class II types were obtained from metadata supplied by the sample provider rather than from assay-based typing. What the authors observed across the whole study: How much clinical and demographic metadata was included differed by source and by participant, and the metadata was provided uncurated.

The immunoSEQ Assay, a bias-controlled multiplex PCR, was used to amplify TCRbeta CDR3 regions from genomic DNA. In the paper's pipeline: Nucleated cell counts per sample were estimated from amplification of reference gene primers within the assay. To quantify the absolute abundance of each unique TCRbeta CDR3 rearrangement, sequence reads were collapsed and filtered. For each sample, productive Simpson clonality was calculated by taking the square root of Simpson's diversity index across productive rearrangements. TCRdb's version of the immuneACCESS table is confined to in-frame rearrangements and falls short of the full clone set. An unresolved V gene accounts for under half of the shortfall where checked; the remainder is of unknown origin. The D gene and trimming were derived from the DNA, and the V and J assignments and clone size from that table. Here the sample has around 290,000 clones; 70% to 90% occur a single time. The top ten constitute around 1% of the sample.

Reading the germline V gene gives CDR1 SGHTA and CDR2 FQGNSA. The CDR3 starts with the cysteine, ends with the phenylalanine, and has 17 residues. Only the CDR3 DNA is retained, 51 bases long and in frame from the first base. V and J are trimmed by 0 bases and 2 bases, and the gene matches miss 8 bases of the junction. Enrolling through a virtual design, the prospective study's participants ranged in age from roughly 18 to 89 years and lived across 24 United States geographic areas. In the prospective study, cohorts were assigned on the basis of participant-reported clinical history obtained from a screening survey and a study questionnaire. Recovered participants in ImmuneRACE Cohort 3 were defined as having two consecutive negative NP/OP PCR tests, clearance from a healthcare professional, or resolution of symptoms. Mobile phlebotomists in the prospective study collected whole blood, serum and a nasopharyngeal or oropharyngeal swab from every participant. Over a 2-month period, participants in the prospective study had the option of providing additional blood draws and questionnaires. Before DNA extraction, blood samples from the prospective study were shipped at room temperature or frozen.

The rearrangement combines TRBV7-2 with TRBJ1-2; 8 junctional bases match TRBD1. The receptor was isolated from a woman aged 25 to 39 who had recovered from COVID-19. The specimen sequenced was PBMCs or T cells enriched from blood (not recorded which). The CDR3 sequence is CASSLAHETGANYGYTF. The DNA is TGTGCCAGCAGCTTAGCCCATGAGACAGGGGCGAACTATGGCTACACCTTC.